This T cell receptor (beta chain) came from a study of human T cells and chemical hapten exposure. Time point reported: patch test 2, 6 weeks after DPC sensitization. Treatment: therapeutic diphenylcyclopropenone sensitization with weekly scalp DPC. Using its own MiXCR run on the RACE reads, TCRdb lists one record per CDR3 protein. Of roughly 50,000 distinct CDR3 sequences in the sample, about 10% were seen once. The table lists this clonotype with many counts. V trimming: 5 bases; J trimming: 8 bases; junction bases outside the gene matches: 4. The germline V gene has CDR1 SGHVS and CDR2 FQNEAQ. The CDR3 has 12 residues.

This sequence was found in a woman between 45 and 60 years old with alopecia areata. Some clones in this sample may be carry-over from other donors' samples. The sample here was whole blood, taken in connection with sensitization to the hapten diphenylcyclopropenone (DPC). V usage is TRBV7-8 and J usage is TRBJ2-7; 9 positions match TRBD1. The CDR3 protein is CASSPGQGQQYF. The CDR3 DNA reads as TGTGCCAGCAGCCCCGGACAGGGGCAGCAGTACTTC.